One and the same sample provided the 14 T cell receptor beta chains below, sequenced in a study of lung T cells in sarcoidosis with Löfgren's syndrome. Each CDR3 protein is one row after TCRdb ran MiXCR on the reads. Among more than 1,500 distinct CDR3 sequences listed, approximately 27% were seen once. Specimen: CD4+ T cells from bronchoalveolar lavage. These receptors all stem from a human donor with sarcoidosis (Löfgren's syndrome or another form), or a control subject (not recorded which).

This clonotype rates as large. The CDR3 DNA sequence: TGTGCCAGCAGTTACGGCGAGACCCAGTACTTC. It yields the protein CASSYGETQYF. The rearrangement links TRBV6-2 or TRBV6-3 to TRBJ2-5; the D is unclear. The V end lost 2 bases, the J end lost 5 bases, and 3 bases lay between the germline ends. CDR1 is MNHEY, CDR2 SVGEGT, per germline. The CDR3 is made up of 11 amino acids.

By sample fraction, this clonotype is medium-sized. The genes are TRBV14 and TRBJ1-3; 7 bases line up with TRBD1. CDR1 is SGHDN, CDR2 FVKESK, per germline. Trimming at V came to 1 base and at J to 6 bases, leaving 6 bases not matched to a gene. The CDR3 extends over 15 amino acids. In DNA form, the CDR3 reads TGTGCCAGCAGCCAAGGACCGGGACAGTTAAACACCATATATTTT. It encodes CASSQGPGQLNTIYF. Drawing the rest from reference TRBV14 and TRBJ1-3, the complete variable domain is EAGVTQFPSHSVIEKGQTVTLRCDPISGHDNLYWYRRVMGKEIKFLLHFVKESKQDESGMPNNRFLAERTGGTYSTLKVQPAELEDSGVYFCASSQGPGQLNTIYFGEGSWLTVV.

In its sample, this clonotype is medium-sized. The chain couples TRBV27 to TRBJ2-7; 8 nucleotides line up with TRBD1. The CDR3 totals 14 residues. CDR1 MNHEY and CDR2 SMNVEV come from the germline V gene (reference sequence). V gave up 6 bases and J gave up 2 bases; unmatched junction bases: 6. CDR3 DNA sequence: TGTGCCAGCAGAATGGGACAGGTGCCCTACGAGCAGTACTTC. Translating it yields CASRMGQVPYEQYF.

Concerning this clonotype itself: This may come from a read error, since a much larger clone is one base off. J is TRBJ2-3 and V is TRBV5-1; D could derive from TRBD1 or TRBD2 (7 bases each). The CDR3 extends over 15 amino acids. Trimming took 7 bases from V and 4 from J, leaving 19 bases between them. Germline-derived CDR1 and CDR2 are SGHRS and YFSETQ. DNA for the CDR3: TGCGCCAGCTCCAGGGGGGGGGTGCGGTCAGATACGCAGTATTTT. Translating it yields CASSRGGVRSDTQYF.

This clonotype turned up a few times. This chain joins TRBV5-5 and TRBJ1-1; TRBD1 agrees at 11 bases. The V segment lost 0 bases and the J segment 5 bases; nucleotides outside the gene matches: 3. Germline-derived CDR1 and CDR2 are SGHKS and YYEKEE (reference sequence). The CDR3 spans 15 residues. The CDR3 region has the DNA TGTGCCAGCAGCTTGGAGGACAGGGGGCGTACTGAAGCTTTCTTT. It codes for CASSLEDRGRTEAFF.

In the case of this clonotype: A read error may be the cause here, since a much bigger clone is one base away. In DNA form, the CDR3 reads TGCGCCAGCAGCCCCCAGCAGGGCGCAGATACGCAGTATTTT. Its protein is CASSPQQGADTQYF. This chain joins TRBV5-1 and TRBJ2-3, with a possible D match to TRBD1 (5 bases). CDR1 is SGHRS and CDR2 is YFSETQ in the germline V gene. The CDR3 is 14 amino acids. The V gene lost 4 bases and the J gene lost 4 bases, with 13 bases spanning the gap.

By proportion, this clonotype is medium-sized (0.01 to 0.1%). CDR3 amino acids: CAIEDIPNTEAFF. The DNA for the CDR3 is TGTGCCATCGAGGACATTCCGAACACTGAAGCTTTCTTT. The rearrangement uses TRBV10-3 and TRBJ1-1, with a weak D call TRBD1 (5 bases). Germline V CDR1 and CDR2: ENHRY, SYGVKD. CDR3 length equals 13 residues. Trimming took 8 bases from V and 1 from J, leaving 11 bases between them.

About this clonotype itself: It may be a read error: a sequence one base away is much more abundant. The chain joins TRBV5-6 to TRBJ2-7, with 9 bases that match TRBD1. J was trimmed by 7 bases and V by 8 bases; bases with no gene match: 13. CDR1 and CDR2 (germline): SGHDT, YYEEEE. The CDR3 extends over 14 amino acids. CDR3 sequence (DNA): TGTGCCAGAAGCGCGTCCGGGACAGGGCGAGAGCAGTACTTC. It translates to CARSASGTGREQYF.

This clonotype ranks as large. V is TRBV6-1 and J is TRBJ2-7; no reliable D call. Trimming left V 6 bases short and J 3 bases short, with 9 bases between. Germline V lookup: CDR1 MNHNS, CDR2 SASEGT. The CDR3 consists of 12 residues. In nucleotides, the CDR3 is TGTGCCAGCAGAAGGACGGGCTACGAGCAGTACTTC. Translated, it gives CASRRTGYEQYF.

This clonotype is categorized as medium-sized. The chain uses TRBV7-2 and TRBJ1-5, with TRBD1 as a possible D gene (5 bases). Germline CDR1 reads SGHTA; CDR2 reads FQGNSA. V was cut by 6 bases and J by 2 bases, with 11 bases left in between. The CDR3 is made up of 14 amino acids. The CDR3 sequence: CASSGDPGNQPQHF. CDR3 in DNA: TGTGCCAGCAGTGGGGACCCCGGCAATCAGCCCCAGCATTTT.

V and J are TRBV7-2 and TRBJ2-1, with D hard to call. Germline assignment: CDR1 SGHTA and CDR2 FQGNSA. The ends were cut back, 5 bases at V and 10 bases at J, with 18 bases in the middle. There are 14 residues in the CDR3. As DNA, the CDR3 is TGTGCCAGCAGCCTCAGCCGGATTAATACAGAGCAGTTCTTC. Translated, it gives CASSLSRINTEQFF.

Regarding this clonotype: This may be a read error, as it is one base from a much larger clone. The chain links TRBV9 to TRBJ2-5; 7 nucleotides match TRBD2. The CDR3 is made up of 16 amino acids. Germline CDR1 is SGDLS and CDR2 is YYNGEE. Losses at the gene ends were 4 bases for V and 1 base for J; bases not matched to a gene: 10. The CDR3 nucleotides read TGTGCCAGCAGCTCCTTTGGACTAGTGGCCCAAGAGACCCAGTACTTC. Protein: CASSSFGLVAQETQYF.

Sample share makes this clonotype medium-sized (0.01 to 0.1%). The genes are TRBV18 and TRBJ1-1; a weak D match, TRBD1 (5 bases). Per germline, CDR1 KGHSH and CDR2 LQKENI. Trimming removed 2 bases from V and 3 bases from J, with 10 bases in between. This CDR3 spans 14 amino acids. The CDR3 DNA reads as TGTGCCAGCTCACCATATGGACAAGACACTGAAGCTTTCTTT. Translating gives CASSPYGQDTEAFF.

Note on this clonotype: A much larger clonotype is one base distant, so this may be a read error. The chain links TRBV3-1 to TRBJ2-7, with TRBD2 identical over 9 bases. Germline V CDR1 and CDR2: LGHDT, YNNKEL (reference sequence). The CDR3 sequence is 12 residues long. V shed 6 bases, J shed 5 bases, and the junction held 2 bases outside the gene matches. In nucleotides, the CDR3 is TGTGCCAGCAGGCGGGAGGGGGACGAGCAGTACTTC. Translated: CASRREGDEQYF.